The clone carrying this T cell receptor beta chain was observed a few times. The antigen is unknown. This sample was included in a study of post-analysis software for immune sequencing data. Overall study: Recorded disease courses covered relapsing-remitting, secondary progressive and progressive-relapsing multiple sclerosis. Some patients had no subtype annotation.

Study results and limitations: Relative to controls, patients had a few TRBV segments at higher frequency, with TRBV5-6, TRBV5-1 and TRBV20-1 among these. Diversity measured as normalized Chao1 was significantly lower in multiple sclerosis patients than in controls. Those samples that were prepared in the same batch co-clustered strongly by F measure.

Trimming cost V 1 base and J 8 bases, with 20 bases left between them. Germline V CDR1 and CDR2: DFQATT, SNEGSKA (reference sequence). The CDR3 is 15 residues long. The TCR beta cDNA libraries contained unique molecular identifiers. TCRdb re-called the PCR reads with MiXCR, one entry per CDR3 protein. The sample lists roughly 670,000 distinct CDR3 sequences; more than 50% were seen once. The sample was blood. V and J are TRBV20-1 and TRBJ1-2; no definite D call. The receptor was derived from a girl aged 2 to 10 with multiple sclerosis. CDR3 DNA sequence: TGCAGTGCTAGAGGTGTGGGCGGCACGCCTGGGGGCTACACCTTC. Translating it yields CSARGVGGTPGGYTF.